This paragraph reports one TCR beta chain. Its antigen is unknown. In the study's own analysis: ImmunoSEQ yielded junction-only sequences lacking quality scores, so filtering differed. Generated by immunoSEQ multiplex PCR, the TCRdb table keeps only in-frame clones and is missing some. Clonal size and the V and J genes are those of that table, whereas D and trimming came from the DNA. The sample has about 2.2 million clones, around 93% seen once. The CDR3 spans 16 residues. V lost 5 bases, J lost 4 bases, and 18 bases lay in between. In germline, CDR1 is SGHTA, CDR2 FQGNSA. This sample was taken from a study of shared clonotypes between healthy human individuals. General study points: Larger estimated richness was generally recorded for naive subsets relative to memory subsets. Non-shared clonotypes showed lower generation probabilities than clonotypes common to all four donors.

CD8 cells classed as naive were CD45RO-negative and positively selected for CCR7, excluding terminally differentiated effector memory CD45RA+ cells. Donors, healthy HIV-negative adults, lacked recent acute infections or vaccinations. The sample taken for sequencing was naive CD8+ T cells from PBMCs. This chain connects TRBV7-2 to TRBJ2-1, with D perhaps assigned TRBD1 or TRBD2 (5 bases each). The TCR comes from a man younger than 35 in good health. Some clones in this sample may be carry-over from other donors' samples. The CDR3 DNA reads TGTGCCAGCAGCCCCGACAGACCTCCGGGGTACAATGAGCAGTTCTTC. Protein: CASSPDRPPGYNEQFF. The whole variable domain, filled in from reference TRBV7-2 and TRBJ2-1, reads GAGVSQSPSNKVTEKGKDVELRCDPISGHTALYWYRQSLGQGLEFLIYFQGNSAPDKSGLPSDRFSAERTGGSVSTLTIQRTQQEDSAVYLCASSPDRPPGYNEQFFGPGTRLTVL.